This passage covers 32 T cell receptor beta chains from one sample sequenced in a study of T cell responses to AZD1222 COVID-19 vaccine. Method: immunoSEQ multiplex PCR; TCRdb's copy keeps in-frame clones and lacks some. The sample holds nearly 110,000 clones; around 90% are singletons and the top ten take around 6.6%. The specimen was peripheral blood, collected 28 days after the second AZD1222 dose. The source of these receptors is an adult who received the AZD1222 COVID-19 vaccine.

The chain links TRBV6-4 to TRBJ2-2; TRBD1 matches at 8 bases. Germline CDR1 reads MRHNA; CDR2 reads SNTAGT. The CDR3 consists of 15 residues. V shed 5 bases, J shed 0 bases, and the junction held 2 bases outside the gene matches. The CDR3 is CASSQGASNTGELFF. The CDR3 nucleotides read TGTGCCAGCAGTCAGGGGGCCTCGAACACCGGGGAGCTGTTTTTT.

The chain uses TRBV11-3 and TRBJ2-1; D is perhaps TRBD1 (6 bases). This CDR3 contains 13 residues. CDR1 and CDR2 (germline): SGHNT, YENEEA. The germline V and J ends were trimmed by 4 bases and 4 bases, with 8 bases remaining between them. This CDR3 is CASSSTGYNEQFF. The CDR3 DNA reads TGTGCCAGCAGCTCGACAGGTTACAATGAGCAGTTCTTC.

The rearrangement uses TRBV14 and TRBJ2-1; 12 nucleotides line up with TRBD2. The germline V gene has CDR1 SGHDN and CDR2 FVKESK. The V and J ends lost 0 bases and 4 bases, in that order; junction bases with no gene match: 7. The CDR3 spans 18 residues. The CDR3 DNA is TGTGCCAGCAGCCAAGATTTCCTCCTAGCGGGGGGGTACAATGAGCAGTTCTTC. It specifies CASSQDFLLAGGYNEQFF.

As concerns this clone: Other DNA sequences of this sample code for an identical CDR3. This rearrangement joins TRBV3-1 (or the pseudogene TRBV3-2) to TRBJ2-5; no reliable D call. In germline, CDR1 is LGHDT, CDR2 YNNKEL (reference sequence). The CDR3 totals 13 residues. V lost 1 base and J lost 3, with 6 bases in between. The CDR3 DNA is TGTGCCAGCAGCCAAGGGTACGAAGAGACCCAGTACTTC. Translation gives CASSQGYEETQYF.

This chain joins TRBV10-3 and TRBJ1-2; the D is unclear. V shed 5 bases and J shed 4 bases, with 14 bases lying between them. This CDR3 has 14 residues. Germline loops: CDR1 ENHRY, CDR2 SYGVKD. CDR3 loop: CAISTGGRVYGYTF. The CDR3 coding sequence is TGTGCCATCAGTACGGGCGGAAGGGTCTATGGCTACACCTTC.

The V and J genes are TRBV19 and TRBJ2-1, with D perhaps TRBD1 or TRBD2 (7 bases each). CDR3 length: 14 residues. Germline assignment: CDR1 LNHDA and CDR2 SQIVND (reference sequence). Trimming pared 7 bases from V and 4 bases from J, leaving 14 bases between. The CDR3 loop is CASMGGTVYNEQFF. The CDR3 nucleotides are TGTGCCAGTATGGGGGGGACAGTATACAATGAGCAGTTCTTC.

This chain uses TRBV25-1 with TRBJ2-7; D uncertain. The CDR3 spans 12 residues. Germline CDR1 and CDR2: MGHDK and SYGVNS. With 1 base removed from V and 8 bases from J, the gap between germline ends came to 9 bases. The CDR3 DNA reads TGTGCCAGCAGTGAATCTTTGTCAAAGCAGTACTTC. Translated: CASSESLSKQYF.

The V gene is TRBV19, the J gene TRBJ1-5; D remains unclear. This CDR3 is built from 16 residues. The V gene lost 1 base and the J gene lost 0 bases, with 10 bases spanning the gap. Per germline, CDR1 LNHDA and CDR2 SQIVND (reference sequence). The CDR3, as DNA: TGTGCCAGTAGTATAGCCCAGGCCCGTAGCAATCAGCCCCAGCATTTT. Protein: CASSIAQARSNQPQHF. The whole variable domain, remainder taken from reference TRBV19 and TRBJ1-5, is DGGITQSPKYLFRKEGQNVTLSCEQNLNHDAMYWYRQDPGQGLRLIYYSQIVNDFQKGDIAEGYSVSREKKESFPLTVTSAQKNPTAFYLCASSIAQARSNQPQHFGDGTRLSIL.

This CDR3 is CASSPGQGGNEKLFF. The DNA for the CDR3 is TGCGCCAGCAGCCCGGGACAGGGAGGTAATGAAAAACTGTTTTTT. The V gene is TRBV5-1, the J gene TRBJ1-4, with 9 positions matching TRBD1. The CDR3 length is 15 residues. Per the germline V gene, CDR1 is SGHRS and CDR2 is YFSETQ. Trimming at V came to 4 bases and at J to 4 bases, leaving 5 bases not matched to a gene.

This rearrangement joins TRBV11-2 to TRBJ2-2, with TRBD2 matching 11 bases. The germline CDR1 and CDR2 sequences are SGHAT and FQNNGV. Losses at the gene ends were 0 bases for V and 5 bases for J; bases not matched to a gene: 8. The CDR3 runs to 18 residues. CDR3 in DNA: TGTGCCAGCAGCTTAGAATTTCAACTAGCGGGGGTTACCGGGGAGCTGTTTTTT. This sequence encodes CASSLEFQLAGVTGELFF.

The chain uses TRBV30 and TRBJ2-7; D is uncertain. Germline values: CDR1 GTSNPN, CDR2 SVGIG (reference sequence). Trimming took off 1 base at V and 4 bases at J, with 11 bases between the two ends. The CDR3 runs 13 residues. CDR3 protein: CAWSEDALYEQYF. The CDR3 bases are TGTGCCTGGAGTGAAGACGCGCTTTACGAGCAGTACTTC. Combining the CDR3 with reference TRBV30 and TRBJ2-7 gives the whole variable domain SQTIHQWPATLVQPVGSPLSLECTVEGTSNPNLYWYRQAAGRGLQLLFYSVGIGQISSEVPQNLSASRPQDRQFILSSKKLLLSDSGFYLCAWSEDALYEQYFGPGTRLTVT.

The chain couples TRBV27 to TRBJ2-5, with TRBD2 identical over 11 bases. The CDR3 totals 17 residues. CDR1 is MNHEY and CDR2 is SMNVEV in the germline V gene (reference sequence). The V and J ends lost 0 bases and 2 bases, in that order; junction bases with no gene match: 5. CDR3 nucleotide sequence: TGTGCCAGCAGTTTATCCCTTAGCGGGGGGGTTCAAGAGACCCAGTACTTC. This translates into CASSLSLSGGVQETQYF.

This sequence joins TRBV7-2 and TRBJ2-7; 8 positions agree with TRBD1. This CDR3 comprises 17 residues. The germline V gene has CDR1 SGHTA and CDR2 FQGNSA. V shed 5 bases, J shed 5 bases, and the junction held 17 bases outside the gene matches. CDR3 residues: CASSLPRTGKGGDEQYF. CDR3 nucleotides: TGTGCCAGCAGCCTCCCCCGGACAGGGAAGGGAGGCGACGAGCAGTACTTC.

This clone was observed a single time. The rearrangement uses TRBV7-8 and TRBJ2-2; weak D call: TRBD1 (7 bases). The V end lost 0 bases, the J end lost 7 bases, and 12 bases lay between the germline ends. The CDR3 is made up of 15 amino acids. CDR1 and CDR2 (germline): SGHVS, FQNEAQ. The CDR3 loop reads CASSLAVRGDGELFF. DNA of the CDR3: TGTGCCAGCAGCTTAGCGGTCAGGGGGGACGGGGAGCTGTTTTTT.

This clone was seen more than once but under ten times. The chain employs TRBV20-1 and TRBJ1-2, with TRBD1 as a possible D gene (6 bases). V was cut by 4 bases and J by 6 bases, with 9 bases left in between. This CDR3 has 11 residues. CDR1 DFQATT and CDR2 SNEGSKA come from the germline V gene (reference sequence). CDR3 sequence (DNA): TGCAGTGCTACAGACAGGCATGGCTACACCTTC. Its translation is CSATDRHGYTF.

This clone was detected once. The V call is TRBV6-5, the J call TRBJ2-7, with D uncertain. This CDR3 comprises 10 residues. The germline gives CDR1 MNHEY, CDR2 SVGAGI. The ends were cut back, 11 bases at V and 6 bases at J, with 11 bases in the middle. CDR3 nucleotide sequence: TGTGCCTCCCCCGAGACCGAGCAGTACTTC. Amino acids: CASPETEQYF.

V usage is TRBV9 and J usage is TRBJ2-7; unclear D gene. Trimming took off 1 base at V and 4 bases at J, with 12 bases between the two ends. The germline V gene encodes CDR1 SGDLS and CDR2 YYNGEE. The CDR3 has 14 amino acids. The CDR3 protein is CASSVRLFRYEQYF. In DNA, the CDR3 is TGTGCCAGCAGCGTACGGCTATTCCGGTACGAGCAGTACTTC. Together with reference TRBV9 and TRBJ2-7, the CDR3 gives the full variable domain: DSGVTQTPKHLITATGQRVTLRCSPRSGDLSVYWYQQSLDQGLQFLIQYYNGEERAKGNILERFSAQQFPDLHSELNLSSLELGDSALYFCASSVRLFRYEQYFGPGTRLTVT.

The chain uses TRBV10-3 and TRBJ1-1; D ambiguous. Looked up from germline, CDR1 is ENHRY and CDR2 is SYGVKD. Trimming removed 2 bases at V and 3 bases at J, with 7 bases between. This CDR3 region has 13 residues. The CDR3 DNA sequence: TGTGCCATCAGTGAGAAGAGGGACACTGAAGCTTTCTTT. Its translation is CAISEKRDTEAFF.

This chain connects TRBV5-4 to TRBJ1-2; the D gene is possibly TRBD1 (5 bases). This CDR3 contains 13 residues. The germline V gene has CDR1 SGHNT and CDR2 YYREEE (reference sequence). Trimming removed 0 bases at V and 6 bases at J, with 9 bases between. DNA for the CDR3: TGTGCCAGCAGCTTGGGCAGGGTTGATGGCTACACCTTC. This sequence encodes CASSLGRVDGYTF.

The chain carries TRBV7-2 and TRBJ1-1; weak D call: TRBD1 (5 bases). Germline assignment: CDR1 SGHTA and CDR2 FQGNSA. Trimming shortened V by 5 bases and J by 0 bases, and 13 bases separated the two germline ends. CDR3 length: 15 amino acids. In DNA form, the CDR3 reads TGTGCCAGCAGCCCTCCGGGACGGATGAACACTGAAGCTTTCTTT. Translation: CASSPPGRMNTEAFF. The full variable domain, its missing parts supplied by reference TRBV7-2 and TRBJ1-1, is GAGVSQSPSNKVTEKGKDVELRCDPISGHTALYWYRQSLGQGLEFLIYFQGNSAPDKSGLPSDRFSAERTGGSVSTLTIQRTQQEDSAVYLCASSPPGRMNTEAFFGQGTRLTVV.

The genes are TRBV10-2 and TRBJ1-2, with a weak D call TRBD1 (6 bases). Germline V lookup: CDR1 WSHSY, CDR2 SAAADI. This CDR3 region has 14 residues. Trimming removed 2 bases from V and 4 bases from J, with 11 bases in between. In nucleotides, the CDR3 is TGCGCCAGCAGTGAGAACAGGGTGGTCTATGGCTACACCTTC. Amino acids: CASSENRVVYGYTF.

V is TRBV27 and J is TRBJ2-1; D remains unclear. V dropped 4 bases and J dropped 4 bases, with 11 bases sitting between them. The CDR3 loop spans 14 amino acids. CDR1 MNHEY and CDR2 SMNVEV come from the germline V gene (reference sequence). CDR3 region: CASSYGTRYNEQFF. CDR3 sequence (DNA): TGTGCCAGCAGTTACGGTACTCGATACAATGAGCAGTTCTTC.

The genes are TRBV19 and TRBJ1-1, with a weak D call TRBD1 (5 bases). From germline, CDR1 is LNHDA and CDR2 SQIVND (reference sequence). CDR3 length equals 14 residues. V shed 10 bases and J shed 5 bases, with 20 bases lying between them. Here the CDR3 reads CATLPGTGGTEAFF. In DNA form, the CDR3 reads TGTGCCACGCTCCCGGGGACGGGAGGGACTGAAGCTTTCTTT.

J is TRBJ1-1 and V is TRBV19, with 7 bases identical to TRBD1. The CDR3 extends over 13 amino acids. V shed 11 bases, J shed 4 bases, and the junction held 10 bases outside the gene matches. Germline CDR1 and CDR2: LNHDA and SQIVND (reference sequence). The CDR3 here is CASYRGTGTEAFF. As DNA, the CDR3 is TGTGCCTCTTACAGGGGAACGGGCACTGAAGCTTTCTTT.

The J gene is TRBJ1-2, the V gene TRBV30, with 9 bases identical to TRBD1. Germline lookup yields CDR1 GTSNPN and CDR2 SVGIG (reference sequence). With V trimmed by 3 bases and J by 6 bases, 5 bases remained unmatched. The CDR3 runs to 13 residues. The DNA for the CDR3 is TGTGCCTGGAGAGCGGGACAGGGCAATGGCTACACCTTC. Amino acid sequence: CAWRAGQGNGYTF.

The DNA for the CDR3 is TGTGCCAGCAGCCGTAAGTCGAGACTAGCGGGAGGAGGCGATGAGCAGTTCTTC. It yields the protein CASSRKSRLAGGGDEQFF. The J gene is TRBJ2-1, the V gene TRBV3-1 (or the pseudogene TRBV3-2), with 13 positions matching TRBD2. The CDR3 runs 18 residues. V lost 4 bases and J lost 8; bases outside the gene matches: 14. CDR1 is LGHDT, CDR2 YNNKEL, per germline (reference sequence).

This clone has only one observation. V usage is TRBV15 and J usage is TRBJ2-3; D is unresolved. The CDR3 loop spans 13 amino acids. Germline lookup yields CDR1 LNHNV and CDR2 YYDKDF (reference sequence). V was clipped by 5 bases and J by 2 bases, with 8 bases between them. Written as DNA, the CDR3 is TGTGCCACCAGCCCAGACCTCACAGATACGCAGTATTTT. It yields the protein CATSPDLTDTQYF.

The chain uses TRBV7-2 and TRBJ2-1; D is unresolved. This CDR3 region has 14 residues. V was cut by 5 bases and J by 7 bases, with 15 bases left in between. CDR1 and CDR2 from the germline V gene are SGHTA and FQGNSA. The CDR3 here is CASSPYGPMNEQFF. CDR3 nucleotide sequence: TGTGCCAGCAGCCCCTATGGGCCGATGAATGAGCAGTTCTTC.

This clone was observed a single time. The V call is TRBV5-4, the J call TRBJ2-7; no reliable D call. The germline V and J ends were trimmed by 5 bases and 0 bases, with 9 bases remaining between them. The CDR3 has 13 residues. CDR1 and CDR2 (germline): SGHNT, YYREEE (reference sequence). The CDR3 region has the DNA TGTGCCAGCAGTCGGGCAGGCTCCTACGAGCAGTACTTC. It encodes CASSRAGSYEQYF.

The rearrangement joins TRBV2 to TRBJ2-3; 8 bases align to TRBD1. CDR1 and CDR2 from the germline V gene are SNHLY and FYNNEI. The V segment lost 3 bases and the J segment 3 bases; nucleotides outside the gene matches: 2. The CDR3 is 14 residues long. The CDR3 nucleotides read TGTGCCAGCAGTGAGGACAGGGCAACAGATACGCAGTATTTT. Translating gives CASSEDRATDTQYF. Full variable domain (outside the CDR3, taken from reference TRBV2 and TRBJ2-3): EPEVTQTPSHQVTQMGQEVILRCVPISNHLYFYWYRQILGQKVEFLVSFYNNEISEKSEIFDDQFSVERPDGSNFTLKIRSTKLEDSAMYFCASSEDRATDTQYFGPGTRLTVL.

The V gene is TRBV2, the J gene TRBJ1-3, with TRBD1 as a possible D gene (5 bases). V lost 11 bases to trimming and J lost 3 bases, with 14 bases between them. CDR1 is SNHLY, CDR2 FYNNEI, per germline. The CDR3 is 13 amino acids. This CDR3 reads CAQRGSDGNTIYF. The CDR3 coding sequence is TGTGCCCAGCGGGGGTCTGATGGAAACACCATATATTTT.

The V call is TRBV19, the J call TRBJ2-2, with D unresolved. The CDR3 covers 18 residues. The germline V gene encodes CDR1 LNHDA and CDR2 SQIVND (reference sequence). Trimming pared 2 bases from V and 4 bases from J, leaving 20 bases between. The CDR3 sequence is CASSIYRAPTHPTGELFF. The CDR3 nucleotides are TGTGCCAGTAGTATATACCGGGCCCCGACTCACCCCACCGGGGAGCTGTTTTTT.